Each of the 26 T cell receptor beta chains below was sequenced from the same sample in a study of cytomegalovirus exposure and HLA in healthy donors. The PCR employed 60 Vbeta primers together with 13 Jbeta primers. Clones were sequenced by immunoSEQ multiplex PCR, and TCRdb holds only the in-frame ones, with some missing. Among around 200,000 clones listed, 65% to 90% were seen once. The sequencing sample was made of PBMCs. The receptors originated from a woman aged 25-40 years in good health and CMV-seronegative.

The rearrangement joins TRBV7-2 to TRBJ1-1, with D perhaps TRBD1 (6 bases). V dropped 3 bases and J dropped 4 bases, with 15 bases sitting between them. CDR3 length: 15 residues. Germline loops: CDR1 SGHTA, CDR2 FQGNSA. The CDR3 here is CASSFGRGGATEAFF. The CDR3, as DNA: TGTGCCAGCAGCTTTGGAAGGGGGGGGGCCACTGAAGCTTTCTTT. Supplemented by reference TRBV7-2 and TRBJ1-1, the full variable domain reads GAGVSQSPSNKVTEKGKDVELRCDPISGHTALYWYRQSLGQGLEFLIYFQGNSAPDKSGLPSDRFSAERTGGSVSTLTIQRTQQEDSAVYLCASSFGRGGATEAFFGQGTRLTVV.

The rearrangement links TRBV19 to TRBJ2-7, with D possibly being TRBD1 (5 bases). The V end was cut by 5 bases, the J end by 4 bases, with 18 bases between. Per the germline V gene, CDR1 is LNHDA and CDR2 is SQIVND (reference sequence). The CDR3 runs 15 residues. CDR3 residues: CASSARMWGGYEQYF. In DNA, the CDR3 is TGTGCCAGTAGTGCTCGGATGTGGGGCGGATACGAGCAGTACTTC.

The rearrangement links TRBV7-3 to TRBJ2-2, with D unclear. The V end lost 5 bases, the J end lost 1 base, and 14 bases lay between the germline ends. The CDR3 has 16 amino acids. From germline, CDR1 is SGHTA and CDR2 FQGTGA. CDR3 coding DNA: TGTGCCAGCAGCCCCCCGGGTAGGATGAACACCGGGGAGCTGTTTTTT. It translates to CASSPPGRMNTGELFF.

The gene calls are TRBV9 and TRBJ2-1; the D is unclear. Germline CDR1 and CDR2: SGDLS and YYNGEE. V was shortened by 3 bases and J by 6 bases, with 7 bases between the two germline ends. The CDR3 loop spans 12 amino acids. The CDR3 coding sequence is TGTGCCAGCAGCGGTCTAGGCAATGAGCAGTTCTTC. Translating gives CASSGLGNEQFF.

The chain combines TRBV9 with TRBJ1-5; 8 bases agree with TRBD1. The CDR3 length is 15 residues. V was pared by 4 bases and J by 5 bases, with 8 bases of the junction left unmatched. Germline CDR1 SGDLS, CDR2 YYNGEE. DNA for the CDR3: TGTGCCAGCAGCCCGACCGGGACAGGATATCAGCCCCAGCATTTT. Encoded protein: CASSPTGTGYQPQHF.

On this clone itself: At one boundary the junction diverges from the germline segment, which might be a read error. The chain is built from TRBV7-9 and TRBJ2-5, with TRBD2 as a possible D gene (6 bases). The germline V gene has CDR1 SEHNR and CDR2 FQNEAQ (reference sequence). The length of the CDR3 is 15 residues. For the CDR3, the DNA is TGTTCCAGCAGCCTCGGGGGTGGGGGCCAAGAGACCCAGTACTTC. Protein product: CSSSLGGGGQETQYF.

V is TRBV5-1 and J is TRBJ2-1; possibly TRBD1 for D (6 bases). Between the trimmed V and J ends, which lost 0 bases and 4 bases, there was a span of 11 bases. Germline CDR1 is SGHRS and CDR2 is YFSETQ. The length of the CDR3 is 15 residues. Here the CDR3 reads CASSLGIGGYNEQFF. The CDR3 DNA is TGCGCCAGCAGCTTGGGGATAGGGGGATACAATGAGCAGTTCTTC. Complete variable domain (other parts from reference TRBV5-1 and TRBJ2-1): KAGVTQTPRYLIKTRGQQVTLSCSPISGHRSVSWYQQTPGQGLQFLFEYFSETQRNKGNFPGRFSGRQFSNSRSEMNVSTLELGDSALYLCASSLGIGGYNEQFFGPGTRLTVL.

The rearrangement links TRBV5-1 to TRBJ2-5; 7 bases map to TRBD2. Germline assignment: CDR1 SGHRS and CDR2 YFSETQ. V gave up 0 bases and J gave up 4 bases; unmatched junction bases: 3. This CDR3 spans 14 amino acids. As DNA, the CDR3 is TGCGCCAGCAGCTTGGGGCTAGCGGTAGAGACCCAGTACTTC. It specifies CASSLGLAVETQYF.

This clone appeared a few times. The CDR3 loop reads CASSIVSGGVEYEQYF. CDR3 sequence (DNA): TGTGCCAGTAGTATAGTGAGTGGCGGGGTGGAATACGAGCAGTACTTC. The chain uses TRBV19 and TRBJ2-7; TRBD2 might be the D (6 bases). Per the germline V gene, CDR1 is LNHDA and CDR2 is SQIVND (reference sequence). V was pared by 1 base and J by 4 bases, with 17 bases between. The CDR3 length is 16 residues.

The rearrangement joins TRBV15 to TRBJ2-3; 8 nucleotides align to TRBD2. The CDR3 is made up of 14 amino acids. V shed 4 bases and J 5 bases; nucleotides not matched to a gene: 5. CDR1 and CDR2 (germline): LNHNV, YYDKDF (reference sequence). The CDR3 here is CATSTGLAGDTQYF. The CDR3 DNA reads as TGTGCCACCAGCACCGGACTAGCAGGAGATACGCAGTATTTT.

The chain links TRBV7-2 to TRBJ2-1; TRBD2 matches at 9 bases. The ends lost 6 bases at V and 6 bases at J; junction bases unmatched: 9. This CDR3 has 15 residues. The germline CDR1 and CDR2 sequences are SGHTA and FQGNSA. The CDR3 DNA sequence: TGTGCCAGCAGTCCCGGGACTAGCTCCCGCAATGAGCAGTTCTTC. Amino acid sequence: CASSPGTSSRNEQFF.

The chain is built from TRBV28 and TRBJ1-2, with D maybe TRBD1 (6 bases). CDR1 and CDR2 from the germline V gene are MDHEN and SYDVKM. The CDR3 extends over 13 amino acids. Trimming took off 3 bases at V and 4 bases at J, with 9 bases between the two ends. The CDR3 protein is CASSFRDTYGYTF. CDR3 coding DNA: TGTGCCAGCAGTTTCCGGGACACCTATGGCTACACCTTC.

The rearrangement links TRBV7-3 to TRBJ2-7, with D possibly being TRBD2 (6 bases). Trimming took 1 base from V and 2 from J, leaving 12 bases between them. CDR3 size: 15 residues. Germline CDR1 reads SGHTA; CDR2 reads FQGTGA. In DNA form, the CDR3 reads TGTGCCAGCAGCTTAAGCGGGGTCCCCACCTACGAGCAGTACTTC. It yields the protein CASSLSGVPTYEQYF.

V usage is TRBV28 and J usage is TRBJ2-3, with a weak D call TRBD2 (7 bases). V lost 6 bases and J lost 7, with 17 bases in between. Germline CDR1 MDHEN, CDR2 SYDVKM. The CDR3 sequence is 14 residues long. The CDR3 sequence: CASRGGGQGNTQYF. CDR3 coding DNA: TGTGCCAGCAGAGGGGGGGGCCAGGGAAATACGCAGTATTTT.

The rearrangement uses TRBV2 and TRBJ2-1; D gene unclear. The CDR3 contains 13 residues. Trimming took off 1 base at V and 7 bases at J, with 8 bases between the two ends. CDR1 and CDR2 from the germline V gene are SNHLY and FYNNEI. For the CDR3, the DNA is TGTGCCAGCAGTGAAGGGCCTTATAATGAGCAGTTCTTC. This sequence encodes CASSEGPYNEQFF.

The chain couples TRBV19 to TRBJ2-7, with 10 bases identical to TRBD2. The CDR3 runs 16 residues. V lost 3 bases to trimming and J lost 5 bases; unmatched junction nucleotides: 10. CDR1 and CDR2 (germline): LNHDA, SQIVND (reference sequence). CDR3 nucleotides: TGTGCCAGTAGTATGAATATGGTAGCGGGAGGTAACGAGCAGTACTTC. Protein product: CASSMNMVAGGNEQYF.

The chain links TRBV6-1 to TRBJ2-7; possibly TRBD2 for D (6 bases). The CDR3 totals 14 residues. V shed 2 bases and J shed 5 bases, with 13 bases lying between them. The germline gives CDR1 MNHNS, CDR2 SASEGT. CDR3 nucleotides: TGTGCCAGCAGTGAACTAGGAGGGCCCCACGAGCAGTACTTC. Amino acids: CASSELGGPHEQYF.

This chain uses TRBV5-4 with TRBJ2-5; 13 bases line up with TRBD2. This CDR3 has 15 amino acids. Germline CDR1 and CDR2: SGHNT and YYREEE (reference sequence). The junction had 4 bases not matched to a gene; V was cut back by 6 bases and J by 2 bases. This chain's CDR3 is CASTPGLAGQETQYF. The CDR3 nucleotides read TGTGCCAGCACCCCGGGACTAGCGGGGCAAGAGACCCAGTACTTC.

The V call is TRBV7-8, the J call TRBJ2-3; weak D call: TRBD2 (6 bases). Between the trimmed V and J ends, which lost 1 base and 6 bases, there was a span of 14 bases. The length of the CDR3 is 15 residues. Germline CDR1 and CDR2: SGHVS and FQNEAQ. The CDR3 loop is CASSLESGGADTQYF. DNA for the CDR3: TGTGCCAGCAGCTTAGAAAGCGGCGGGGCGGATACGCAGTATTTT.

V usage is TRBV7-8 and J usage is TRBJ2-5, with D tentatively TRBD1 (6 bases). V lost 5 bases and J lost 1, with 14 bases in between. The CDR3 contains 15 residues. Germline V gene sequence: CDR1 SGHVS, CDR2 FQNEAQ. The CDR3 region is CASSARTTGQETQYF. The CDR3, as DNA: TGTGCCAGCAGCGCCCGAACGACAGGCCAAGAGACCCAGTACTTC. The full variable domain, rest sourced from reference TRBV7-8 and TRBJ2-5, is GAGVSQSPRYKVAKRGQDVALRCDPISGHVSLFWYQQALGQGPEFLTYFQNEAQLDKSGLPSDRFFAERPEGSVSTLKIQRTQQEDSAVYLCASSARTTGQETQYFGPGTRLLVL.

The V and J genes are TRBV27 and TRBJ2-5; 8 bases are a match to TRBD2. CDR1 and CDR2 from the germline V gene are MNHEY and SMNVEV (reference sequence). The CDR3 is 15 residues long. The ends lost 8 bases at V and 2 bases at J; junction bases unmatched: 10. The CDR3 loop is CASLPLGGRQETQYF. DNA for the CDR3: TGTGCCAGCCTGCCTCTGGGCGGGAGGCAAGAGACCCAGTACTTC.

V gene TRBV19 combines with J gene TRBJ1-5, with TRBD1 as a possible D gene (6 bases). V shed 7 bases and J shed 5 bases, with 15 bases lying between them. Germline loops: CDR1 LNHDA, CDR2 SQIVND (reference sequence). The CDR3 covers 14 residues. CDR3 nucleotides: TGTGCCAGTACCCACCAGGGGCGGGATCAGCCCCAGCATTTT. Translation: CASTHQGRDQPQHF.

This clone was detected once. The V call is TRBV20-1, the J call TRBJ2-7, with TRBD2 matching over 7 bases. Trimming at V came to 1 base and at J to 8 bases, leaving 2 bases not matched to a gene. Germline CDR1 and CDR2: DFQATT and SNEGSKA (reference sequence). This CDR3 has 11 amino acids. The CDR3 bases are TGCAGTGCTAGAGGGGGGGGAAAGCAGTACTTC. Amino acids: CSARGGGKQYF.

V and J are TRBV10-2 and TRBJ2-7; 11 bases fit TRBD2. Germline CDR1 WSHSY, CDR2 SAAADI. This CDR3 is 13 amino acids long. Germline trimming cut 7 bases from V and 7 bases from J; bases unmatched to any gene: 6. CDR3 in DNA: TGCGCCAGCACCCCGACTAGCGGGATTGAGCAGTACTTC. As protein: CASTPTSGIEQYF.

This chain uses TRBV9 with TRBJ2-2; 12 bases are shared with TRBD2. The CDR3 runs 15 residues. In germline, CDR1 is SGDLS, CDR2 YYNGEE. V shed 3 bases, J shed 6 bases, and the junction held 3 bases outside the gene matches. CDR3 DNA: TGTGCCAGCAGCGCTCTAGCGGGAGGGGCCGGGGAGCTGTTTTTT. It translates to CASSALAGGAGELFF.

The genes are TRBV29-1 and TRBJ1-4; 8 bases are a match to TRBD1. Trimming took 5 bases from V and 2 from J; bases not matched to a gene: 4. Germline loops: CDR1 SQVTM, CDR2 ANQGSEA. CDR3 length equals 14 residues. The CDR3 DNA reads TGCAGCGTTCTCAGGACAGGGACTAATGAAAAACTGTTTTTT. Translating gives CSVLRTGTNEKLFF.